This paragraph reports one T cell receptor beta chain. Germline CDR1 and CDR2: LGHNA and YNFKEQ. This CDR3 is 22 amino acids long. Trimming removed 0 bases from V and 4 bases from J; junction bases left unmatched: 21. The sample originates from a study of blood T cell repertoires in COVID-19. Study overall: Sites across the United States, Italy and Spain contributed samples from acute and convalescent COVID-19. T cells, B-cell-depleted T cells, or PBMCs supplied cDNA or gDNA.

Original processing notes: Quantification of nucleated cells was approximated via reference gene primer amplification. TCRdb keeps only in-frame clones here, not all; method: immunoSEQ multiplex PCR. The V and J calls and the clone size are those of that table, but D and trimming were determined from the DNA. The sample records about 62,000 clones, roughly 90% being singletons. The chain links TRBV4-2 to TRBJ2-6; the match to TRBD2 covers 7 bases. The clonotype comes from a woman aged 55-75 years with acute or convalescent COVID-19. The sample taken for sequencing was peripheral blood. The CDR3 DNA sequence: TGTGCCAGCAGCCAAGACGATATTGGCGGTCGGGGGGTCTCTGGAGGGGCCAACGTCCTGACTTTC. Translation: CASSQDDIGGRGVSGGANVLTF.